Described below is a single T cell receptor beta chain sequence and its context. What it binds is not known. TCR alpha and beta CDR3 regions were amplified from RNA using iRepertoire nested multiplex PCR. One entry per CDR3 protein results from TCRdb running MiXCR on the multiplex PCR reads. This sample has some 85,000 distinct CDR3 sequences, with around a quarter found just once. The V gene's germline CDR1 is SGHRS and CDR2 YFSETQ. CDR3 length: 16 residues. Trimming removed 5 bases at V and 2 bases at J, with 18 bases between. The sample originates from a study of glioma-infiltrating T cells. Study results and caveats: Only very few CDR3 sequences appeared in both tissue and blood. Tissue-blood divergence was below expectation in non-neoplastic patients, above in gliomas.

J is TRBJ2-3 and V is TRBV5-1, with a possible D match to TRBD1 (6 bases). Sequencing input: glioma tissue, nonneoplastic brain tissue, or PBMCs (not recorded which). This TCR was recovered from a human donor with low-grade glioma or glioblastoma, undergoing nonglioma brain surgery, or in good health (not recorded which). CDR3 coding DNA: TGCGCCAGCAGATACAGGGACAAGACTAACACAGATACGCAGTATTTT. It translates to CASRYRDKTNTDTQYF.